This TCR beta chain originates from a study of a mutant IDH1 vaccine in newly diagnosed glioma. Study overall: Onset of vaccination occurred 4-6 weeks following radiotherapy alone, or with temozolomide cycles. Prior therapy was radiotherapy, temozolomide, or both; most received both. Study observations and caveats: Any relationship between pseudoprogression and changes in top peripheral T cell clonotypes seemed absent.

Some clones are missing from TCRdb's copy, which holds only in-frame ones; the method was immunoSEQ multiplex PCR. This sample has approximately 21,000 clones, with approximately 89% found just once. Time point in this sample: week 11, during vaccination. Mutant IDH1 20-mer peptide, at 300 ug, made up each vaccine dose, with topical imiquimod. The astrocytomas were IDH1-mutant, ATRX-negative, and WHO grade 3 or 4. A remark on this clone: What it binds is unknown.

CDR3 length: 14 amino acids. V lost 2 bases to trimming and J lost 5 bases; unmatched junction nucleotides: 3. In germline, CDR1 is MNHEY, CDR2 SVGAGI. The sample here was PBMCs, taken from a glioma patient whose treatment included an IDH1 peptide vaccine. V and J are TRBV6-5 and TRBJ1-5; 7 nucleotides agree with TRBD1. This TCR came from a woman aged 40 to 49 with glioma. The CDR3 DNA reads TGTGCCAGCAGTTACGGCAGGGGGGATCAGCCCCAGCATTTT. Protein sequence: CASSYGRGDQPQHF.